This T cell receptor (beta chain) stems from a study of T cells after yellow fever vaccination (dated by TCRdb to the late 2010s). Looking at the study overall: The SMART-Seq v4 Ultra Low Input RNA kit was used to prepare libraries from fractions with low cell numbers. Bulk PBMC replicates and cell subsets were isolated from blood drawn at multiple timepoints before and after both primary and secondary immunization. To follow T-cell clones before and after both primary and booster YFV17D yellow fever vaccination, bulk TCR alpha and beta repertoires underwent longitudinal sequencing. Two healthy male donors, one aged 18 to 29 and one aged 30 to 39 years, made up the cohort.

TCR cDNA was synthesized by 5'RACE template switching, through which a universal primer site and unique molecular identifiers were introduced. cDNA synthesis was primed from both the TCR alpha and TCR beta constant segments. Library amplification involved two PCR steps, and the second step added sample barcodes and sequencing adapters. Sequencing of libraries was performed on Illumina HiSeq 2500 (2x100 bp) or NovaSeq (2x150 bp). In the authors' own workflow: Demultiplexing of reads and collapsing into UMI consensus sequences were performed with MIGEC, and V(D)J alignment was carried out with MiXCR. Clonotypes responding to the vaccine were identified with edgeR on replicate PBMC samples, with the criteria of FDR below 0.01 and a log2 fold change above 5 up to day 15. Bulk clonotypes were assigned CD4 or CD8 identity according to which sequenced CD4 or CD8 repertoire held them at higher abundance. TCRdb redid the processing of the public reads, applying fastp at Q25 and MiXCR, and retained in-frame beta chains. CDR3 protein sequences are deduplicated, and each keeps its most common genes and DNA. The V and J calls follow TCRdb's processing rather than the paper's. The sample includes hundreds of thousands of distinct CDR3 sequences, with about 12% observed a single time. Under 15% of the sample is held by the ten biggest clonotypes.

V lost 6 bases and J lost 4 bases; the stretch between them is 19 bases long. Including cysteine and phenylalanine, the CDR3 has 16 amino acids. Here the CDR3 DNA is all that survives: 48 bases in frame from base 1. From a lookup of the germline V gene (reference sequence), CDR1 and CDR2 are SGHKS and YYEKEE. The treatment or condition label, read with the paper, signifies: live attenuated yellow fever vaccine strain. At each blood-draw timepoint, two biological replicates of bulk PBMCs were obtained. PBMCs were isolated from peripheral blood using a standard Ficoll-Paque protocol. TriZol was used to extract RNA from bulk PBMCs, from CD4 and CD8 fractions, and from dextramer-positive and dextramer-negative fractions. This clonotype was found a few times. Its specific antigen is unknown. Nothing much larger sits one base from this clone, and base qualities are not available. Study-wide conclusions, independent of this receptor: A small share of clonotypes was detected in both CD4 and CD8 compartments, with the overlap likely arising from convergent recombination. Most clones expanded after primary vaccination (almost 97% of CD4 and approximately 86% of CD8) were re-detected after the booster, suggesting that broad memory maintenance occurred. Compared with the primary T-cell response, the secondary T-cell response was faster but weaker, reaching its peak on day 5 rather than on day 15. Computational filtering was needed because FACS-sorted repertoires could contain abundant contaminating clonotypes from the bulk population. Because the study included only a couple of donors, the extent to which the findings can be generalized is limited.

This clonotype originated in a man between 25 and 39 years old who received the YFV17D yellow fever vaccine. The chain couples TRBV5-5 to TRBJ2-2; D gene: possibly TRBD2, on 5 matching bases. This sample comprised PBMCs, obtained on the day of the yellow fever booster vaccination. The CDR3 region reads CASTRRMERVTGELFF. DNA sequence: TGTGCCAGCACTCGGCGGATGGAGAGGGTCACCGGGGAGCTGTTTTTT.